This TCR beta chain was retrieved from a study of Graves' ophthalmopathy and Graves' hyperthyroidism. This CDR3 spans 19 amino acids. Germline loops: CDR1 MNHEY, CDR2 SVGAGI. The V end lost 0 bases, the J end lost 0 bases, and 15 bases lay between the germline ends. For donors with ophthalmopathy, the disease showed moderate-to-severe activity, reached CAS ≥3 and NOSPECS ≥4, and had lasted under 3 months. RNA transcripts were the source from which TCR beta CDR3 regions were amplified. First-round RT-PCR used HTBI primers; second-round multiplex PCR followed. TCRdb re-called the multiplex PCR reads with MiXCR, one entry per CDR3 protein. The table records under 250,000 distinct CDR3 sequences, over 25% of them present only once.

This chain joins TRBV6-5 and TRBJ1-6; D is undetermined. Sequenced sample: peripheral blood. The TCR sequence derives from a man in his fifties with Graves' ophthalmopathy. The CDR3 reads CASSYSFLSSSSYNSPLHF. The CDR3 bases are TGTGCCAGCAGTTACTCGTTTCTGTCGTCAAGCTCCTATAATTCACCCCTCCACTTT.